This TCR beta chain stems from a study of T cell responses to AZD1222 COVID-19 vaccine. In the case of this clone: The antigen is not known.

Here immunoSEQ multiplex PCR was the method, and the copy in TCRdb shows in-frame clones only, minus some. The sample shows under 100,000 clones, around nine tenths of them seen only once. Germline values: CDR1 LGHNA, CDR2 YSLEER. CDR3 length: 17 amino acids. V was trimmed by 0 bases and J by 0 bases, leaving 13 bases between them. Regarding the study as a whole: White British people made up most donors, females outnumbered males, and clonal diversity was possibly underestimated. When two AZD1222 doses had been given, Spike-specific TCR breadth and depth rose.

Sequences were derived from peripheral blood, sampled on day 0 of AZD1222 vaccination. The rearrangement links TRBV4-3 to TRBJ2-3, with D perhaps given as TRBD1 or TRBD2 (5 bases each). This clonotype was sampled from an adult in good health. In nucleotides, the CDR3 is TGCGCCAGCAGCCAAGATGGGACGGCGGGTAGCACAGATACGCAGTATTTT. Its translation is CASSQDGTAGSTDTQYF.